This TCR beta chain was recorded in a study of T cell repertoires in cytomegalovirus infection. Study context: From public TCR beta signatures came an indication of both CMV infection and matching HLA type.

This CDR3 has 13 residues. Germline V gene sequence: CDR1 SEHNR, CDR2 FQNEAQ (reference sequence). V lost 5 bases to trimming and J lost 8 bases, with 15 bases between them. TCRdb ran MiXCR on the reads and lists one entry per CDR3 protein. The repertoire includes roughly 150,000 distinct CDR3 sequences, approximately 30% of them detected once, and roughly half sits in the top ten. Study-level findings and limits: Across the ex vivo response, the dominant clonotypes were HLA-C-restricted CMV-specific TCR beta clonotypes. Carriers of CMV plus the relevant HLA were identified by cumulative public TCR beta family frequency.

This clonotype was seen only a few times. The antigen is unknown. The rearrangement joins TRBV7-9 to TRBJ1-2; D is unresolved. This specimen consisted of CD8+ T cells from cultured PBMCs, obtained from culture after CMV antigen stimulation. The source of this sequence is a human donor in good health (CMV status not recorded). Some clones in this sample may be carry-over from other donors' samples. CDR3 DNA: TGTGCCAGCAGCCTCATTTTACCGCGGGGCTACACCTTC. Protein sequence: CASSLILPRGYTF. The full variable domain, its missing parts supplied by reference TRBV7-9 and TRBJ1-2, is DTGVSQNPRHKITKRGQNVTFRCDPISEHNRLYWYRQTLGQGPEFLTYFQNEAQLEKSRLLSDRFSAERPKGSFSTLEIQRTEQGDSAMYLCASSLILPRGYTFGSGTRLTVV.